Here is one T cell receptor (beta chain) with its context. As yet, its antigen is unknown. The record originates from a study of siplizumab effects on memory and regulatory T cells. General observations from the study: Controls showed an average of around 27% Treg-derived mappable alloreactive CD4+ clones, while siplizumab showed about 69%. The naive T cell population seemed more diverse than memory cells and seemed a major contributor to the alloresponse.

Produced via immunoSEQ multiplex PCR; TCRdb's table is partial and in-frame only. Found here are around 100,000 clones, more than 85% of them singletons; the top ten hold 0.85% to 1.3%. This sequence was found in a human donor in good health. The sample taken for sequencing was CD4+ T cells sorted from blood.

The CDR3 region has the DNA TGCGCCAGCAGCCAACCTGATTGGGCCTCAAATTTGGGCAATGAGCAGTTCTTC. It translates to CASSQPDWASNLGNEQFF. The rearrangement joins TRBV4-1 to TRBJ2-1; no definite D call. Germline assignment: CDR1 MGHRA and CDR2 YSYEKL. The CDR3 runs to 18 residues. Trimming took 2 bases from V and 6 from J, leaving 23 bases between them.